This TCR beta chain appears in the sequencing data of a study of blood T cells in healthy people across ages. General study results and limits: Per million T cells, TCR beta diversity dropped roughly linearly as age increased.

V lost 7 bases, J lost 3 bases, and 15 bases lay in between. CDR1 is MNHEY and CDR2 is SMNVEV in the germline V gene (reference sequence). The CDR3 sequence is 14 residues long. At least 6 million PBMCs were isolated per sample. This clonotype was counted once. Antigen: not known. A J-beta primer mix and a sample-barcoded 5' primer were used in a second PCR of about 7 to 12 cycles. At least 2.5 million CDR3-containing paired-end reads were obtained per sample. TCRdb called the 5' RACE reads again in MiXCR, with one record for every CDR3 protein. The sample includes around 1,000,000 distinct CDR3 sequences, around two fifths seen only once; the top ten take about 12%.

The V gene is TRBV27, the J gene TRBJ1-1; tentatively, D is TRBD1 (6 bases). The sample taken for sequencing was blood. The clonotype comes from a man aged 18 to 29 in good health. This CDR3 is CASNEGGRDTEAFF. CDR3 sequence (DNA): TGTGCCAGCAATGAGGGGGGCCGGGACACTGAAGCTTTCTTT.